Given below is one T cell receptor beta chain in context. Data came from immunoSEQ multiplex PCR; TCRdb stores just in-frame clones and leaves some out. The sample includes about 230,000 clones, about nine tenths seen only once; the top ten take 2.5%. This sample was taken from a study of blood T cell repertoires in COVID-19. Study as a whole: Collection of acute and convalescent COVID-19 samples took place in the United States, Italy and Spain. T cells, B-cell-depleted T cells, or PBMCs supplied cDNA or gDNA.

The CDR3 is 15 amino acids. Germline trimming cut 3 bases from V and 6 bases from J; bases unmatched to any gene: 6. CDR1 is MNHNS and CDR2 is SASEGT in the germline V gene. Ages ranged from roughly 18 to 100 years, with residence in about 23 US areas. Cohorts were assigned according to the clinical history that participants reported. The receptor's source is a middle-aged woman with acute COVID-19. The chain is built from TRBV6-1 and TRBJ2-3; 10 bases agree with TRBD2. Sequencing was done on a sample of PBMCs or T cells enriched from blood (not recorded which). The CDR3 spells CASSDQRGGPDTQYF. The CDR3 DNA reads TGTGCCAGCAGTGACCAGCGGGGGGGCCCGGATACGCAGTATTTT.